These 29 T cell receptor beta chains came from one sample sequenced in a study of cytomegalovirus exposure and HLA in healthy donors (dated by TCRdb to the late 2010s). The receptor library was made with the immunoSEQ multiplex PCR assay. The multiplex PCR relied on a mix of 60 forward primers for TCR Vbeta segments and 13 reverse primers for TCR Jbeta segments. In TCRdb, the immuneACCESS table is reduced to in-frame sequences with V and J assigned. These tables do not hold every clone; where another copy was compared, an unresolved V gene accounts for under half, and the others remain unexplained. This sample holds about 95,000 clones; roughly 70% were observed only once. Around 15% of the sample is in the top ten clones. What was sequenced was PBMCs. All receptors come from a woman in her 50s in good health and CMV-seropositive.

This rearrangement joins TRBV19 to TRBJ1-1; D is uncertain. V was pared by 3 bases and J by 1 base, with 6 bases between. Per germline, CDR1 LNHDA and CDR2 SQIVND (reference sequence). The CDR3 has 13 residues. Here the CDR3 DNA reads TGTGCCAGTAGTATCTACAGGAACACTGAAGCTTTCTTT. Translated: CASSIYRNTEAFF. Using reference TRBV19 and TRBJ1-1 for the parts outside the CDR3, the full variable domain is DGGITQSPKYLFRKEGQNVTLSCEQNLNHDAMYWYRQDPGQGLRLIYYSQIVNDFQKGDIAEGYSVSREKKESFPLTVTSAQKNPTAFYLCASSIYRNTEAFFGQGTRLTVV.

The chain links TRBV10-3 to TRBJ2-5; TRBD2 is a possible D gene (5 bases). Germline loops: CDR1 ENHRY, CDR2 SYGVKD. V shed 4 bases and J shed 5 bases, with 17 bases lying between them. This CDR3 is 15 amino acids long. CDR3 protein: CAISGLSGEGETQYF. CDR3 sequence (DNA): TGTGCCATCAGTGGGCTCTCCGGGGAAGGGGAGACCCAGTACTTC.

The V call is TRBV27, the J call TRBJ2-3; TRBD2 matches at 10 bases. Germline lookup yields CDR1 MNHEY and CDR2 SMNVEV (reference sequence). The V gene end was trimmed by 6 bases and the J gene end by 4 bases; junction bases not matched to a gene: 10. The CDR3 extends over 16 amino acids. In DNA form, the CDR3 reads TGTGCCAGCAGCTATACACTAGCGGGAACCTCAGATACGCAGTATTTT. Its protein product is CASSYTLAGTSDTQYF.

The rearrangement uses TRBV29-1 and TRBJ1-2, with unresolved D. The V and J ends lost 6 bases and 4 bases respectively, with 9 bases between them. The CDR3 runs 11 residues. Looked up from germline, CDR1 is SQVTM and CDR2 is ANQGSEA. The CDR3 reads CSVWEAYGYTF. CDR3 bases: TGCAGCGTATGGGAGGCCTATGGCTACACCTTC. Combining the CDR3 with reference TRBV29-1 and TRBJ1-2 gives the whole variable domain SAVISQKPSRDICQRGTSLTIQCQVDSQVTMMFWYRQQPGQSLTLIATANQGSEATYESGFVIDKFPISRPNLTFSTLTVSNMSPEDSSIYLCSVWEAYGYTFGSGTRLTVV.

The V and J genes are TRBV29-1 and TRBJ2-3; D possibly corresponds to TRBD2 (6 bases). V was shortened by 7 bases and J by 1 base, with 9 bases between the two germline ends. Germline CDR1 SQVTM, CDR2 ANQGSEA. The CDR3 totals 12 residues. CDR3 loop: CSGGDGTDTQYF. The CDR3 nucleotides are TGCAGCGGGGGGGATGGCACAGATACGCAGTATTTT.

The chain links TRBV28 to TRBJ2-3, with TRBD1 identical over 9 bases. This CDR3 region has 15 residues. Germline CDR1 MDHEN, CDR2 SYDVKM. V lost 6 bases and J lost 4; bases outside the gene matches: 8. The CDR3 bases are TGTGCCAGCAGCCAACGGGACAGGGCGGCAGATACGCAGTATTTT. Translation: CASSQRDRAADTQYF.

J is TRBJ2-1 and V is TRBV10-2; 8 nucleotides align to TRBD2. From germline, CDR1 is WSHSY and CDR2 SAAADI. The CDR3 has 14 residues. V trimming: 4 bases; J trimming: 9 bases; junction bases outside the gene matches: 8. CDR3 region: CASSVAGGSGEQFF. CDR3 nucleotide sequence: TGCGCCAGCAGTGTCGCGGGAGGATCGGGTGAGCAGTTCTTC.

The chain couples TRBV18 to TRBJ1-1, with 8 positions matching TRBD1. V shed 3 bases, J shed 5 bases, and the junction held 2 bases outside the gene matches. This CDR3 region has 13 residues. The germline V gene encodes CDR1 KGHSH and CDR2 LQKENI. Written as DNA, the CDR3 is TGTGCCAGCTCACCTCAGGGGGCTACTGAAGCTTTCTTT. Its protein is CASSPQGATEAFF.

The chain joins TRBV28 to TRBJ2-5; a possible D gene is TRBD1 (6 bases). V was pared by 6 bases and J by 7 bases, with 24 bases between. This CDR3 contains 16 residues. CDR1 MDHEN and CDR2 SYDVKM come from the germline V gene. The CDR3 DNA is TGTGCCAGCAGAGTAGGGGGTTCGGCTGGGGCATGGACCCAGTACTTC. This translates into CASRVGGSAGAWTQYF.

This clone was observed a single time. The chain employs TRBV7-3 and TRBJ2-2, with 8 positions matching TRBD1. CDR1 SGHTA and CDR2 FQGTGA come from the germline V gene. The CDR3 contains 14 residues. V shed 11 bases, J shed 3 bases, and the junction held 8 bases outside the gene matches. The CDR3 region is CASRTGPDTGELFF. CDR3 coding DNA: TGTGCCTCTCGGACAGGGCCGGACACCGGGGAGCTGTTTTTT. Variable domain in full (rest from reference TRBV7-3 and TRBJ2-2): GAGVSQTPSNKVTEKGKYVELRCDPISGHTALYWYRQSLGQGPEFLIYFQGTGAADDSGLPNDRFFAVRPEGSVSTLKIQRTERGDSAVYLCASRTGPDTGELFFGEGSRLTVL.

The chain is built from TRBV5-1 and TRBJ2-6; D perhaps matches TRBD2 (5 bases). Per germline, CDR1 SGHRS and CDR2 YFSETQ. The CDR3 extends over 15 amino acids. V lost 4 bases and J 4 bases, leaving 12 bases between the germline ends. CDR3 sequence: CASSLKLAGANVLTF. CDR3 nucleotides: TGCGCCAGCAGCCTAAAGCTAGCCGGGGCCAACGTCCTGACTTTC. The full variable domain, rest sourced from reference TRBV5-1 and TRBJ2-6, is KAGVTQTPRYLIKTRGQQVTLSCSPISGHRSVSWYQQTPGQGLQFLFEYFSETQRNKGNFPGRFSGRQFSNSRSEMNVSTLELGDSALYLCASSLKLAGANVLTFGAGSRLTVL.

J is TRBJ2-1 and V is TRBV5-1; 11 bases line up with TRBD2. The CDR3 consists of 14 residues. Germline CDR1 and CDR2: SGHRS and YFSETQ. V dropped 9 bases and J dropped 7; count of bases not matched to a gene: 9. The CDR3 DNA sequence: TGCGCCACCCTGTCGGGACTAGCGGTTAATGAGCAGTTCTTC. Amino acids: CATLSGLAVNEQFF.

The chain joins TRBV7-2 to TRBJ2-7, with 7 positions matching TRBD1. Trimming at V came to 5 bases and at J to 0 bases, leaving 4 bases not matched to a gene. CDR1 and CDR2 from the germline V gene are SGHTA and FQGNSA. This CDR3 spans 14 amino acids. The CDR3 here is CASSRDSLSYEQYF. In DNA form, the CDR3 reads TGTGCCAGCAGCAGGGACAGTCTCTCCTACGAGCAGTACTTC.

The chain joins TRBV6-5 to TRBJ2-1, with unresolved D. The CDR3 spans 11 residues. The V and J ends lost 4 bases and 8 bases respectively, with 6 bases between them. From germline, CDR1 is MNHEY and CDR2 SVGAGI. The chain's CDR3 is CASSFLDEQFF. The CDR3 DNA is TGTGCCAGCAGTTTCCTTGATGAGCAGTTCTTC.

The chain employs TRBV2 and TRBJ2-3; D is uncertain. Germline loops: CDR1 SNHLY, CDR2 FYNNEI. This CDR3 spans 12 amino acids. The ends were cut back, 3 bases at V and 8 bases at J, with 9 bases in the middle. As DNA, the CDR3 is TGTGCCAGCAGTGAGTTAGCCCGTACGCAGTATTTT. Translating gives CASSELARTQYF.

The V gene is TRBV10-2, the J gene TRBJ2-7, with 8 bases lining up with TRBD1. The CDR3 totals 15 residues. The germline CDR1 and CDR2 sequences are WSHSY and SAAADI. The junction had 6 bases not matched to a gene; V was cut back by 2 bases and J by 3 bases. For the CDR3, the DNA is TGCGCCAGCAGTGAGCACGGACAGGGTGGCTACGAGCAGTACTTC. Translating it yields CASSEHGQGGYEQYF.

This chain links TRBV30 with TRBJ1-2; TRBD1 is a possible D gene (6 bases). V dropped 4 bases and J dropped 4 bases, with 13 bases sitting between them. CDR3 length: 13 amino acids. CDR1 and CDR2 from the germline V gene are GTSNPN and SVGIG (reference sequence). The DNA of the CDR3 is TGTGCCTGGACGCCCGGACAGAGCTATGGCTACACCTTC. Residues: CAWTPGQSYGYTF.

The chain links TRBV18 to TRBJ2-2; possible D gene TRBD2, 6 bases. The CDR3 contains 16 residues. The V and J ends lost 0 bases and 4 bases respectively, with 12 bases between them. The V gene's germline CDR1 is KGHSH and CDR2 LQKENI. CDR3: CASSPPGGRSTGELFF. CDR3 nucleotide sequence: TGTGCCAGCTCACCACCGGGAGGCCGTAGCACCGGGGAGCTGTTTTTT.

The genes are TRBV4-3 and TRBJ2-1; D not certain. Trimming removed 0 bases at V and 0 bases at J, with 6 bases between. The V gene's germline CDR1 is LGHNA and CDR2 YSLEER. This CDR3 contains 15 residues. CDR3 nucleotides: TGCGCCAGCAGCCAAGAGTCAGGCTCCTACAATGAGCAGTTCTTC. This gives the protein CASSQESGSYNEQFF.

This clone appeared once. V and J are TRBV28 and TRBJ1-3, with a weak D call TRBD1 (5 bases). Deletions cut 4 bases from V and 0 bases from J, with 13 bases between. The germline V gene has CDR1 MDHEN and CDR2 SYDVKM. CDR3 length equals 16 residues. CDR3 residues: CASSSFGGSSGNTIYF. The DNA of the CDR3 is TGTGCCAGCAGTTCCTTCGGGGGGAGCTCTGGAAACACCATATATTTT.

The CDR3 bases are TGTGCCAGCAGTTACTCACGGGACAGCTACGAGCAGTACTTC. Encoded protein: CASSYSRDSYEQYF. This chain connects TRBV6-5 to TRBJ2-7; 7 bases line up with TRBD1. The germline V gene has CDR1 MNHEY and CDR2 SVGAGI. The trim removed 0 bases at V and 3 bases at J, leaving 2 bases unmatched. The CDR3 covers 14 residues.

J is TRBJ1-5 and V is TRBV4-1, with D unresolved. Germline loops: CDR1 MGHRA, CDR2 YSYEKL. CDR3 length: 17 residues. V was shortened by 0 bases and J by 2 bases, with 14 bases between the two germline ends. The CDR3 DNA reads TGCGCCAGCAGCCAAGATGAGGGAGTAAGGGGCAATCAGCCCCAGCATTTT. Translated, it gives CASSQDEGVRGNQPQHF.

In DNA, the CDR3 is TGTGCCAGCAGTTTAGCGGGTTCACCTGGGGCCAACGTCCTGACTTTC. The encoded protein is CASSLAGSPGANVLTF. The chain carries TRBV28 and TRBJ2-6; tentatively, D is TRBD2 (5 bases). CDR1 and CDR2 from the germline V gene are MDHEN and SYDVKM. CDR3 length equals 16 residues. Trimming pared 2 bases from V and 2 bases from J, leaving 10 bases between.

Remarks on this clone: The junction departs from germline at one end; a sequencing error may be responsible. The CDR3 region has the DNA TGTTCCAGCAGCCCGTTCGCCGGCCAGGCGAACACTGAAGCTTTCTTT. It is translated as CSSSPFAGQANTEAFF. The J gene is TRBJ1-1, the V gene TRBV7-9; D unclear. Germline V gives CDR1 SEHNR, CDR2 FQNEAQ (reference sequence). The length of the CDR3 is 16 residues.

The CDR3 spells CASSLHRDRAYEQYF. CDR3 nucleotides: TGCGCCAGCAGCTTGCACCGGGACAGGGCTTACGAGCAGTACTTC. J is TRBJ2-5 and V is TRBV5-1, with 9 nucleotides matching TRBD1. The J call may be incorrect, as the DNA end agrees better with TRBJ2-7. Germline V gene data show CDR1 as SGHRS and CDR2 as YFSETQ. The CDR3 runs 15 residues.

The J gene is TRBJ2-5, the V gene TRBV6-6; 7 bases are a match to TRBD1. CDR3 length: 13 amino acids. Germline V gives CDR1 MNHNY, CDR2 SVGAGI (reference sequence). J gave up 6 bases and V 2 bases, and 3 bases lay outside the gene matches. The CDR3 loop reads CASSYVQGKTQYF. The CDR3 nucleotides read TGTGCCAGCAGTTACGTACAGGGGAAGACCCAGTACTTC.

This clone appeared a few times. CDR3 DNA: TGCGCCAGCAGCTTGGGCGGCGGGACAGATACTTCACCCCTCCACTTT. This encodes CASSLGGGTDTSPLHF. The chain combines TRBV5-1 with TRBJ1-6, with 7 bases lining up with TRBD1. The CDR3 covers 16 residues. Trimming took 0 bases from V and 9 from J; bases not matched to a gene: 9. Germline values: CDR1 SGHRS, CDR2 YFSETQ.

The gene calls are TRBV10-1 and TRBJ2-2; tentative D call: TRBD2 (5 bases). The CDR3 loop spans 15 amino acids. In germline, CDR1 is WNHNN, CDR2 SYGVQD (reference sequence). The V end was cut by 2 bases, the J end by 4 bases, with 11 bases between. The CDR3 sequence: CASSERRRTTGELFF. The CDR3 DNA reads as TGCGCCAGCAGTGAGCGGAGGAGAACCACCGGGGAGCTGTTTTTT.

This chain uses TRBV28 with TRBJ1-2, with D uncertain. The CDR3 contains 12 residues. From germline, CDR1 is MDHEN and CDR2 SYDVKM. Trimming took 7 bases from V and 7 from J, leaving 13 bases between them. As DNA, the CDR3 is TGTGCCAGCAACAGCGGGGTTACTGGCTACACCTTC. Residues: CASNSGVTGYTF.